Below, 27 T cell receptor beta chains from the same sample are listed, as sequenced in a study of blood T cell repertoires in COVID-19 (dated by TCRdb to between 2020 and 2021). Receptors were amplified or captured by the immunoSEQ multiplex PCR assay. Not all clones reach the TCRdb copy of this immuneACCESS table, which keeps in-frame sequences only. Checked studies attribute under half of the gap to unresolved V genes and leave the rest unexplained. The sample contains roughly 73,000 clones, 75% to 85% of them found a single time. The ten top clones hold roughly a sixth of the sample. What was sequenced was peripheral blood. These receptors all come from a human donor in a cohort sampled during active COVID-19.

This clone was counted only a few times. The chain employs TRBV2 and TRBJ1-2; D gene unclear. Germline loops: CDR1 SNHLY, CDR2 FYNNEI. V gave up 2 bases and J gave up 1 base, with 8 bases separating them. CDR3 length: 14 residues. CDR3 protein: CASSERGGNYGYTF. CDR3 sequence (DNA): TGTGCCAGCAGTGAACGGGGAGGTAACTATGGCTACACCTTC.

This chain links TRBV24-1 with TRBJ2-7; 8 bases align to TRBD2. There are 12 residues in the CDR3. V shed 12 bases and J 0 bases; nucleotides not matched to a gene: 3. Germline V lookup: CDR1 KGHDR, CDR2 SFDVKD. The CDR3 DNA sequence: TGTGCCGCCGGGACTAGCTCCTACGAGCAGTACTTC. Its protein is CAAGTSSYEQYF.

The CDR3 DNA follows: TGTGCCAGCAGCGGTGGGACAGGTTTGGGTGCCTACGAGCAGTACTTC. This encodes CASSGGTGLGAYEQYF. The chain links TRBV5-5 to TRBJ2-7, with 8 bases fitting TRBD1. V gave up 4 bases and J gave up 2 bases; unmatched junction bases: 11. Germline V gene data show CDR1 as SGHKS and CDR2 as YYEKEE (reference sequence). CDR3 length: 16 residues.

The CDR3 DNA follows: TGTGCCAGTAGTATGATATGGGGCGCTCTTTCCTCTGGGGCCAACGTCCTGACTTTC. As protein: CASSMIWGALSSGANVLTF. The genes are TRBV19 and TRBJ2-6; possibly TRBD1 for D (5 bases). The V gene's germline CDR1 is LNHDA and CDR2 SQIVND (reference sequence). The CDR3 runs 19 residues. V lost 3 bases and J 0 bases, leaving 18 bases between the germline ends.

The chain uses TRBV3-1 (or the pseudogene TRBV3-2) and TRBJ1-2; D uncertain. CDR1 is LGHDT, CDR2 YNNKEL, per germline (reference sequence). Trimming cost V 4 bases and J 4 bases, with 19 bases left between them. This CDR3 spans 16 amino acids. The CDR3 DNA is TGTGCCAGCAGCCCCTCGGCGCGGTTAGACCTCTATGGCTACACCTTC. Protein: CASSPSARLDLYGYTF.

V gene TRBV21-1 combines with J gene TRBJ1-3. TRBV21-1 is a listed pseudogene. The CDR3 has 18 residues. CDR3 sequence: CASSKDRTSSDSGNTIYF. The CDR3 coding sequence is TGTGCCAGCAGCAAAGATAGGACTTCGTCGGATTCTGGAAACACCATATATTTT.

V is TRBV6-2 or TRBV6-3 and J is TRBJ2-3; TRBD2 agrees at 14 bases. The germline V gene has CDR1 MNHEY and CDR2 SVGEGT. V shed 4 bases, J shed 1 base, and the junction held 4 bases outside the gene matches. This CDR3 region has 17 residues. CDR3 in amino acids: CASSFGTSGRGTDTQYF. In DNA form, the CDR3 reads TGTGCCAGCAGTTTTGGGACTAGCGGGAGAGGCACAGATACGCAGTATTTT.

This chain uses TRBV29-1 with TRBJ2-7, with 11 bases that match TRBD1. Germline CDR1 and CDR2: SQVTM and ANQGSEA. Losses at the gene ends were 6 bases for V and 3 bases for J; bases not matched to a gene: 4. CDR3 length: 13 residues. In DNA form, the CDR3 reads TGCAGCGTATGGACAGGGGGCGACTACGAGCAGTACTTC. Translation gives CSVWTGGDYEQYF.

The chain couples TRBV6-5 to TRBJ2-7; 8 bases agree with TRBD2. The CDR3 has 14 amino acids. The trim removed 2 bases at V and 3 bases at J, leaving 3 bases unmatched. Looked up from germline, CDR1 is MNHEY and CDR2 is SVGAGI. In nucleotides, the CDR3 is TGTGCCAGCAGTTACCGACGGGAGGGCTACGAGCAGTACTTC. Translating gives CASSYRREGYEQYF.

This chain joins TRBV2 and TRBJ1-5, with D tentatively TRBD1 (6 bases). V was clipped by 1 base and J by 9 bases, with 10 bases between them. Per the germline V gene, CDR1 is SNHLY and CDR2 is FYNNEI. The length of the CDR3 is 13 residues. CDR3 sequence (DNA): TGTGCCAGCAGTGAAGAGGGGGATTGGCCCCAGCATTTT. This encodes CASSEEGDWPQHF.

This clone was found a few times. V is TRBV18 and J is TRBJ2-7; 8 bases are shared with TRBD1. V lost 1 base, J lost 1 base, and 9 bases stayed unmatched. Per the germline V gene, CDR1 is KGHSH and CDR2 is LQKENI. This CDR3 contains 17 residues. This chain's CDR3 is CASSPRGAGGVSYEQYF. In DNA form, the CDR3 reads TGTGCCAGCTCACCACGGGGTGCAGGGGGCGTTTCCTACGAGCAGTACTTC. The variable domain in full, completed from reference TRBV18 and TRBJ2-7, reads NAGVMQNPRHLVRRRGQEARLRCSPMKGHSHVYWYRQLPEEGLKFMVYLQKENIIDESGMPKERFSAEFPKEGPSILRIQQVVRGDSAAYFCASSPRGAGGVSYEQYFGPGTRLTVT.

The rearrangement uses TRBV20-1 and TRBJ1-1; D perhaps matches TRBD1 (5 bases). The length of the CDR3 is 15 residues. Between the trimmed V and J ends, which lost 4 bases and 0 bases, there was a span of 15 bases. Germline CDR1 and CDR2: DFQATT and SNEGSKA (reference sequence). DNA of the CDR3: TGCAGTGCTACTGACAGATACCGCATGAACACTGAAGCTTTCTTT. It codes for CSATDRYRMNTEAFF.

The chain is built from TRBV2 and TRBJ1-1, with 9 positions matching TRBD1. The CDR3 runs to 14 residues. V dropped 1 base and J dropped 3; count of bases not matched to a gene: 0. The germline gives CDR1 SNHLY, CDR2 FYNNEI. CDR3 DNA: TGTGCCAGCAGTGAAGGGGACAGGGACACTGAAGCTTTCTTT. It encodes CASSEGDRDTEAFF.

J is TRBJ2-2 and V is TRBV18; possible D gene TRBD1, 5 bases. Germline V CDR1 and CDR2: KGHSH, LQKENI. The CDR3 spans 15 residues. Trimming took off 3 bases at V and 4 bases at J, with 12 bases between the two ends. The CDR3 here is CASSPTDDATGELFF. The CDR3 region has the DNA TGTGCCAGCTCACCGACAGACGATGCCACCGGGGAGCTGTTTTTT.

The sample holds a few counts of this clone. CDR3 DNA sequence: TGTGCCAGCGGTGTGGGGGGAATGAACACTGAAGCTTTCTTT. It translates to CASGVGGMNTEAFF. This chain uses TRBV7-8 with TRBJ1-1; possible D gene TRBD1, 5 bases. V was cut by 8 bases and J by 0 bases, with 13 bases left in between. Germline V gives CDR1 SGHVS, CDR2 FQNEAQ. There are 14 residues in the CDR3.

The chain carries TRBV6-6 and TRBJ1-2; 9 bases fit TRBD1. The CDR3 is made up of 12 amino acids. Trimming at V came to 6 bases and at J to 7 bases, leaving 3 bases not matched to a gene. Germline CDR1 MNHNY, CDR2 SVGAGI (reference sequence). The DNA of the CDR3 is TGTGCCAGCAGGGAGACAGGGGGTGGCTACACCTTC. Encoded protein: CASRETGGGYTF.

The rearrangement links TRBV24-1 to TRBJ2-7, with a possible D match to TRBD2 (6 bases). The CDR3 runs 13 residues. V lost 5 bases, J lost 6 bases, and 13 bases lay in between. Germline V gives CDR1 KGHDR, CDR2 SFDVKD. CDR3 nucleotide sequence: TGTGCCACCAGTGTTGGGCTAGCGACCGAGCAGTACTTC. This translates into CATSVGLATEQYF.

Only one count was recorded for this clone. The chain couples TRBV25-1 to TRBJ1-4, with a possible D match to TRBD1 (5 bases). The length of the CDR3 is 15 residues. Trimming pared 3 bases from V and 5 bases from J, leaving 13 bases between. Per germline, CDR1 MGHDK and CDR2 SYGVNS. This CDR3 reads CASSEFGGGNEKLFF. Here the CDR3 DNA reads TGTGCCAGCAGTGAGTTTGGCGGGGGGAATGAAAAACTGTTTTTT.

The chain has TRBV28 and TRBJ1-2, with a possible D match to TRBD1 (6 bases). CDR1 MDHEN and CDR2 SYDVKM come from the germline V gene. Trimming left V 2 bases short and J 13 bases short, with 17 bases between. This CDR3 has 13 residues. CDR3 in DNA: TGTGCCAGCAGTTTAGGACAGACTTCCAGGAGCACCTTC. As protein: CASSLGQTSRSTF.

The chain joins TRBV6-2 or TRBV6-3 to TRBJ1-3, with 7 bases fitting TRBD1. Germline V gives CDR1 MNHEY, CDR2 SVGEGT. The CDR3 length is 16 residues. The trim removed 6 bases at V and 0 bases at J, leaving 8 bases unmatched. In DNA form, the CDR3 reads TGTGCCAGCAGCAGGGACAGCCACATCTCTGGAAACACCATATATTTT. This encodes CASSRDSHISGNTIYF.

The rearrangement links TRBV5-5 to TRBJ2-7, with 8 bases aligning to TRBD2. CDR3 size: 15 residues. Trimming cost V 0 bases and J 2 bases; bases outside gene matches: 4. CDR1 and CDR2 from the germline V gene are SGHKS and YYEKEE (reference sequence). CDR3 sequence: CASSLEVGRAYEQYF. The CDR3 DNA follows: TGTGCCAGCAGCTTGGAAGTCGGGAGGGCCTACGAGCAGTACTTC.

The genes are TRBV10-1 and TRBJ2-7; tentative D call: TRBD1 (6 bases). V was clipped by 0 bases and J by 1 base, with 7 bases between them. This CDR3 region has 14 residues. Germline CDR1 WNHNN, CDR2 SYGVQD (reference sequence). CDR3 DNA sequence: TGCGCCAGCAGTGAGTCTACAGGGTCCTACGAGCAGTACTTC. Its protein product is CASSESTGSYEQYF.

The V and J genes are TRBV30 and TRBJ1-3; D unresolved. Germline CDR1 GTSNPN, CDR2 SVGIG (reference sequence). The V and J ends lost 0 bases and 0 bases respectively, with 6 bases between them. CDR3 length: 14 residues. CDR3 DNA sequence: TGTGCCTGGAGTGTTACTAGCTCTGGAAACACCATATATTTT. Translating gives CAWSVTSSGNTIYF. Filled out from reference TRBV30 and TRBJ1-3, the complete variable domain reads SQTIHQWPATLVQPVGSPLSLECTVEGTSNPNLYWYRQAAGRGLQLLFYSVGIGQISSEVPQNLSASRPQDRQFILSSKKLLLSDSGFYLCAWSVTSSGNTIYFGEGSWLTVV.

A few counts support this clone. In the same sample, other DNA sequences code for this CDR3. The chain joins TRBV11-2 to TRBJ1-3; D uncertain. Germline V gives CDR1 SGHAT, CDR2 FQNNGV. V shed 4 bases and J shed 4 bases, with 8 bases lying between them. This CDR3 has 13 amino acids. In nucleotides, the CDR3 is TGTGCCAGCAGCTACCTACAGGGAAACACCATATATTTT. Protein product: CASSYLQGNTIYF.

This clone has just a few counts. V and J are TRBV19 and TRBJ2-2; no definite D call. Trimming removed 3 bases at V and 6 bases at J, with 11 bases between. The CDR3 sequence is 14 residues long. Germline-derived CDR1 and CDR2 are LNHDA and SQIVND (reference sequence). The CDR3 reads CASSMVWPAGELFF. DNA for the CDR3: TGTGCCAGTAGTATGGTTTGGCCTGCCGGGGAGCTGTTTTTT.

The V and J genes are TRBV19 and TRBJ2-7; 11 nucleotides match TRBD1. Unmatched junction bases numbered 8, after V lost 4 bases and J lost 3 bases. The CDR3 loop spans 16 amino acids. Germline loops: CDR1 LNHDA, CDR2 SQIVND (reference sequence). This CDR3 reads CASSTSRTGGNYEQYF. The CDR3 DNA sequence: TGTGCCAGTAGTACCTCCAGGACAGGGGGCAACTACGAGCAGTACTTC.

The chain couples TRBV5-5 to TRBJ2-2, with 10 bases aligning to TRBD2. After removal of 3 bases from V and 0 bases from J, the junction contained 5 bases not matched to a gene. The CDR3 runs 17 residues. CDR1 and CDR2 (germline): SGHKS, YYEKEE (reference sequence). The CDR3, as DNA: TGTGCCAGCAGCTCGGGACTAGCGACCGCGAACACCGGGGAGCTGTTTTTT. This translates into CASSSGLATANTGELFF.